The 27 T cell receptor beta chains below were found in one sample sequenced in a study of monozygotic twins with inflammatory bowel disease. TCRdb re-called the 5' RACE reads and catalogs CDR3 proteins one per entry, DNA excluded. The sample includes approximately 400,000 distinct CDR3 sequences. The specimen was blood. These TCRs come from a human donor with ulcerative colitis or Crohn's disease, or a healthy co-twin of an affected twin (not recorded which).

V is TRBV9 and J is TRBJ1-4. The CDR3 consists of 14 residues. The V gene's germline CDR1 is SGDLS and CDR2 YYNGEE. This CDR3 is CASSVQPANEKLFF.

The chain combines TRBV5-6 with TRBJ2-2. From germline, CDR1 is SGHDT and CDR2 YYEEEE. There are 12 residues in the CDR3. The CDR3 loop reads CASSLAIGELFF.

The V call is TRBV20-1, the J call TRBJ2-7. CDR1 and CDR2 from the germline V gene are DFQATT and SNEGSKA (reference sequence). This CDR3 region has 15 residues. CDR3 region: CSARDTFRSSYEQYF.

V usage is TRBV20-1 and J usage is TRBJ2-5; TCRdb designates TRBD2, a call that cannot be tested without DNA. The CDR3 consists of 16 residues. CDR1 is DFQATT and CDR2 is SNEGSKA in the germline V gene (reference sequence). CDR3 residues: CSARAHGTSGRETQYF.

This chain uses TRBV7-6 with TRBJ2-2; TCRdb selects TRBD2, and the lack of DNA leaves this call unchecked. Germline V gives CDR1 SGHVS, CDR2 FNYEAQ. The CDR3 spans 17 residues. CDR3 protein: CASSLASAGMNTGELFF.

The chain joins TRBV7-2 to TRBJ2-4; the TRBD2 assignment by TCRdb is unverifiable without DNA. The CDR3 has 13 residues. Germline V gene sequence: CDR1 SGHTA, CDR2 FQGNSA. This CDR3 is CASSRGYLNIQYF.

This chain links TRBV5-1 with TRBJ2-3; the D call from TCRdb, TRBD2, cannot be confirmed without DNA. The germline V gene has CDR1 SGHRS and CDR2 YFSETQ. The CDR3 contains 15 residues. The CDR3 reads CASSWQTNRGDTQYF.

CDR3 sequence: CATRDRGNTEAFF. This chain joins TRBV15 and TRBJ1-1; TCRdb's D gene call, TRBD1, goes unchecked for lack of DNA. This CDR3 is built from 13 residues. The germline V gene has CDR1 LNHNV and CDR2 YYDKDF (reference sequence).

The chain recombines TRBV5-1 with TRBJ1-1; TCRdb lists TRBD1, though no DNA is available to test this call. Germline V gene lookup returns CDR1 SGHRS and CDR2 YFSETQ. This CDR3 region has 16 residues. CDR3 sequence: CASSLDFGGRGTEAFF.

J is TRBJ2-4 and V is TRBV2; TCRdb indicates TRBD2, and absent DNA this call remains unverified. The CDR3 covers 18 residues. Germline lookup yields CDR1 SNHLY and CDR2 FYNNEI. CDR3: CASSGDLAGVWVKNIQYF.

This chain joins TRBV10-3 and TRBJ1-1; the TCRdb D gene call, TRBD1, has no DNA to confirm it. The CDR3 loop spans 13 amino acids. Germline V lookup: CDR1 ENHRY, CDR2 SYGVKD. This chain's CDR3 is CAISTGGNTEAFF.

CDR3 region: CATSPRSGAPDTQYF. The V and J genes are TRBV15 and TRBJ2-3; TCRdb reports TRBD1, a call that lacks DNA to check it against. Germline V gene sequence: CDR1 LNHNV, CDR2 YYDKDF (reference sequence). The CDR3 extends over 15 amino acids.

The V call is TRBV5-1, the J call TRBJ1-2; TCRdb names TRBD1, which stays unverified in the absence of DNA. From germline, CDR1 is SGHRS and CDR2 YFSETQ. The CDR3 length is 15 residues. The CDR3 sequence: CASSLEFGTVYGYTF.

The chain joins TRBV5-4 to TRBJ2-4; TCRdb selects TRBD1, and the lack of DNA leaves this call unchecked. The germline V gene has CDR1 SGHNT and CDR2 YYREEE (reference sequence). The CDR3 runs 17 residues. The CDR3 spells CASSLLQTGPTKNIQYF.

The V gene is TRBV29-1, the J gene TRBJ2-3; the TCRdb D gene call, TRBD2, has no DNA to confirm it. This CDR3 comprises 14 residues. Germline V lookup: CDR1 SQVTM, CDR2 ANQGSEA. The CDR3 here is CSVGLAGAGDTQYF.

The chain carries TRBV5-1 and TRBJ1-2. The CDR3 contains 13 residues. In germline, CDR1 is SGHRS, CDR2 YFSETQ. CDR3 region: CASSLGLLKGYTF.

The rearrangement uses TRBV6-1 and TRBJ2-1. The CDR3 spans 14 residues. CDR1 is MNHNS and CDR2 is SASEGT in the germline V gene. The CDR3 sequence is CASREGGTYNEQFF.

V and J are TRBV20-1 and TRBJ2-1; TCRdb's D call of TRBD2 is untestable without DNA. From germline, CDR1 is DFQATT and CDR2 SNEGSKA (reference sequence). The CDR3 extends over 16 amino acids. CDR3 residues: CSATGLAGGSYNEQFF.

This chain uses TRBV7-2 with TRBJ2-5; the TRBD1 assignment by TCRdb is unverifiable without DNA. CDR1 is SGHTA and CDR2 is FQGNSA in the germline V gene. The CDR3 extends over 15 amino acids. CDR3 protein: CASSRRSGGEETQYF.

The chain joins TRBV29-1 to TRBJ1-3. Germline assignment: CDR1 SQVTM and CDR2 ANQGSEA. CDR3 length: 11 amino acids. The CDR3 reads CSVVLRNTIYF.

This chain uses TRBV20-1 with TRBJ2-2; TCRdb returns TRBD1, unconfirmable since there is no DNA. The CDR3 is made up of 14 amino acids. Germline-derived CDR1 and CDR2 are DFQATT and SNEGSKA (reference sequence). CDR3: CSATADSYTGELFF.

This chain links TRBV11-2 with TRBJ2-2; no DNA is available, so the TRBD2 call from TCRdb remains unchecked. CDR3 length equals 18 residues. Germline loops: CDR1 SGHAT, CDR2 FQNNGV. CDR3 loop: CASSPHAGLAHKAGELFF.

J is TRBJ1-1 and V is TRBV5-4. The CDR3 extends over 12 amino acids. Germline lookup yields CDR1 SGHNT and CDR2 YYREEE (reference sequence). The CDR3: CASSNSGTEAFF.

J is TRBJ2-2 and V is TRBV28; TCRdb's D call, TRBD2, is unchecked because there is no DNA. This CDR3 is 13 amino acids long. The V gene's germline CDR1 is MDHEN and CDR2 SYDVKM. CDR3 protein: CASQGSYTGELFF. The entire variable domain, with the rest obtained from reference TRBV28 and TRBJ2-2, is as follows: DVKVTQSSRYLVKRTGEKVFLECVQDMDHENMFWYRQDPGLGLRLIYFSYDVKMKEKGDIPEGYSVSREKKERFSLILESASTNQTSMYLCASQGSYTGELFFGEGSRLTVL.

The chain carries TRBV20-1 and TRBJ2-1; there is no DNA to check the TCRdb D call of TRBD2. CDR1 is DFQATT, CDR2 SNEGSKA, per germline (reference sequence). There are 13 residues in the CDR3. The chain's CDR3 is CSAPPPLDNEQFF.

The V and J genes are TRBV5-1 and TRBJ2-2; no DNA is available, so the TRBD1 call from TCRdb remains unchecked. Germline-derived CDR1 and CDR2 are SGHRS and YFSETQ. The CDR3 totals 13 residues. The CDR3 sequence is CASSLEGLRELFF. Looking up the rest from reference TRBV5-1 and TRBJ2-2 gives the full variable domain: KAGVTQTPRYLIKTRGQQVTLSCSPISGHRSVSWYQQTPGQGLQFLFEYFSETQRNKGNFPGRFSGRQFSNSRSEMNVSTLELGDSALYLCASSLEGLRELFFGEGSRLTVL.

V gene TRBV5-1 combines with J gene TRBJ1-2; TCRdb's assignment of TRBD1 cannot be checked, as there is no DNA. This CDR3 contains 13 residues. Germline V lookup: CDR1 SGHRS, CDR2 YFSETQ. CDR3 in amino acids: CASSDQGNYGYTF.